Shown below are 19 T cell receptor beta chains from a single sample sequenced in a study of identical twins. TCRdb fed the 5' RACE reads into MiXCR, producing one record per CDR3 protein. The data contain around 530,000 distinct CDR3 sequences, around 15% of them singletons. The data were also submitted as part of a second study, on yellow fever vaccine responses in identical twins.

Sequenced input: CD4+ T cells sorted from blood. These receptors were taken from a woman younger than 35 in good health.

The chain couples TRBV27 to TRBJ1-1; perhaps TRBD1 as D (5 bases). V lost 6 bases to trimming and J lost 0 bases, with 14 bases between them. The germline gives CDR1 MNHEY, CDR2 SMNVEV (reference sequence). This CDR3 is built from 15 residues. In nucleotides, the CDR3 is TGTGCCAGCAGCCGCACAGGACTTATGAACACTGAAGCTTTCTTT. Its protein is CASSRTGLMNTEAFF.

The rearrangement links TRBV27 to TRBJ2-2, with TRBD2 as a possible D gene (6 bases). Germline V gene sequence: CDR1 MNHEY, CDR2 SMNVEV (reference sequence). With 3 bases removed from V and 5 bases from J, the gap between germline ends came to 13 bases. The CDR3 extends over 15 amino acids. Here the CDR3 DNA reads TGTGCCAGCAGTTTGGCCTTCCGGGGGACCGGGGAGCTGTTTTTT. Protein sequence: CASSLAFRGTGELFF.

This clonotype was seen a handful of times. The chain uses TRBV20-1 and TRBJ1-2; 10 positions match TRBD1. Germline V gene lookup returns CDR1 DFQATT and CDR2 SNEGSKA (reference sequence). V was clipped by 5 bases and J by 3 bases; unmatched bases: 3. The CDR3 contains 13 residues. The CDR3 loop reads CSARTGGDYGYTF. The CDR3 region has the DNA TGCAGTGCTCGGACAGGGGGAGACTATGGCTACACCTTC.

The chain joins TRBV3-1 to TRBJ2-7; 15 nucleotides align to TRBD2. Germline CDR1 and CDR2: LGHDT and YNNKEL (reference sequence). Losses at the gene ends were 5 bases for V and 3 bases for J; bases not matched to a gene: 2. The CDR3 extends over 15 amino acids. Here the CDR3 DNA reads TGTGCCAGCAGCGGGACTAGCGGGAGGATCTACGAGCAGTACTTC. Amino acids: CASSGTSGRIYEQYF.

The chain uses TRBV9 and TRBJ1-3; D unclear. V was cut by 3 bases and J by 4 bases, with 11 bases left in between. CDR1 and CDR2 from the germline V gene are SGDLS and YYNGEE. The CDR3 covers 14 residues. Here the CDR3 reads CASSALNPGNTIYF. DNA for the CDR3: TGTGCCAGCAGCGCCTTGAATCCCGGAAACACCATATATTTT.

The sample holds many counts of this clonotype. V gene TRBV10-3 combines with J gene TRBJ1-5, with TRBD1 as a possible D gene (5 bases). V was pared by 6 bases and J by 6 bases, with 9 bases between. Germline CDR1 ENHRY, CDR2 SYGVKD. The CDR3 is 12 amino acids. Here the CDR3 DNA reads TGTGCCATCAGGGAAGGGACTCAGCCCCAGCATTTT. Amino acids: CAIREGTQPQHF.

The chain uses TRBV12-3 or TRBV12-4 and TRBJ1-1; D unresolved. Trimming stripped 3 bases from V and 1 base from J, with 9 bases between. The CDR3 totals 14 residues. The CDR3 sequence: CASSFMLQNTEAFF. In DNA form, the CDR3 reads TGTGCCAGCAGTTTTATGTTGCAGAACACTGAAGCTTTCTTT.

This clonotype was seen ten or more times. The chain combines TRBV5-1 with TRBJ2-1, with D perhaps matching TRBD2 (6 bases). Germline CDR1 and CDR2: SGHRS and YFSETQ. Between the trimmed V and J ends, which lost 0 bases and 7 bases, there was a span of 17 bases. This CDR3 is built from 16 residues. The CDR3 reads CASSLGPAGGGNEQFF. The CDR3 DNA sequence: TGCGCCAGCAGCTTGGGACCGGCCGGGGGAGGAAATGAGCAGTTCTTC. Full variable domain (remainder filled in from reference TRBV5-1 and TRBJ2-1): KAGVTQTPRYLIKTRGQQVTLSCSPISGHRSVSWYQQTPGQGLQFLFEYFSETQRNKGNFPGRFSGRQFSNSRSEMNVSTLELGDSALYLCASSLGPAGGGNEQFFGPGTRLTVL.

This clonotype came up a few times. The chain joins TRBV12-3 or TRBV12-4 to TRBJ2-3; a weak D match, TRBD1 (5 bases). The V end lost 6 bases, the J end lost 1 base, and 8 bases lay between the germline ends. The CDR3 runs 13 residues. The CDR3 spells CASRQERTDTQYF. The CDR3 DNA follows: TGTGCCAGCAGACAGGAACGCACAGATACGCAGTATTTT.

V usage is TRBV28 and J usage is TRBJ2-1; 8 positions agree with TRBD2. CDR3 size: 21 residues. J was trimmed by 4 bases and V by 4 bases; bases with no gene match: 24. Germline values: CDR1 MDHEN, CDR2 SYDVKM. DNA of the CDR3: TGTGCCAGCAGTTCCCACTTCCCCACTTTAACGGCGGGGGGCGGATACAATGAGCAGTTCTTC. This encodes CASSSHFPTLTAGGGYNEQFF.

There are a few counts of this clonotype. CDR3 DNA sequence: TGTGCCAGCAGTGAAACTGTGTCCAGCGGCCAAGAGACCCAGTACTTC. Translating gives CASSETVSSGQETQYF. The rearrangement links TRBV6-1 to TRBJ2-5; possibly TRBD2 for D (5 bases). Looked up from germline, CDR1 is MNHNS and CDR2 is SASEGT. V was trimmed by 2 bases and J by 1 base, leaving 14 bases between them. This CDR3 has 16 amino acids.

This clonotype was recorded a few times. This chain joins TRBV7-9 and TRBJ2-5; the D gene is possibly TRBD2 (5 bases). The CDR3 is 13 residues long. V was pared by 5 bases and J by 3 bases, with 10 bases between. The germline CDR1 and CDR2 sequences are SEHNR and FQNEAQ (reference sequence). The CDR3 reads CASSRRTEETQYF. As DNA, the CDR3 is TGTGCCAGCAGCCGGAGGACGGAAGAGACCCAGTACTTC.

The rearrangement links TRBV28 to TRBJ2-4; D gene unclear. Trimming left V 4 bases short and J 0 bases short, with 13 bases between. Looked up from germline, CDR1 is MDHEN and CDR2 is SYDVKM. This CDR3 comprises 16 residues. In nucleotides, the CDR3 is TGTGCCAGCAGTTCCCCTAGGAACCTAGCCAAAAACATTCAGTACTTC. This gives the protein CASSSPRNLAKNIQYF.

This rearrangement joins TRBV7-8 to TRBJ2-1, with unresolved D. V was clipped by 0 bases and J by 7 bases, with 16 bases between them. From germline, CDR1 is SGHVS and CDR2 FQNEAQ. The CDR3 covers 16 residues. In DNA form, the CDR3 reads TGTGCCAGCAGCTTAGCGAGATTAGATAGCCGGAATGAGCAGTTCTTC. Translating gives CASSLARLDSRNEQFF.

The rearrangement joins TRBV14 to TRBJ2-3; no firm D call. The CDR3 spans 16 residues. The germline CDR1 and CDR2 sequences are SGHDN and FVKESK. The V gene lost 2 bases and the J gene lost 1 base, with 13 bases spanning the gap. CDR3 nucleotides: TGTGCCAGCAGCCAATTGGCTGCAGGAGGCACAGATACGCAGTATTTT. It yields the protein CASSQLAAGGTDTQYF.

This clonotype has only a few counts. V gene TRBV18 combines with J gene TRBJ2-7, with D maybe TRBD1 (5 bases). The ends were cut back, 2 bases at V and 2 bases at J, with 7 bases in the middle. The CDR3 has 13 residues. Germline V lookup: CDR1 KGHSH, CDR2 LQKENI. CDR3 amino acids: CASSPRQTYEQYF. The CDR3, as DNA: TGTGCCAGCTCACCAAGACAGACCTACGAGCAGTACTTC.

The chain uses TRBV11-1 and TRBJ2-5, with TRBD2 matching over 8 bases. J lost 2 bases, V lost 3 bases, and 11 bases had no gene match. The CDR3 spans 17 residues. CDR1 is SGHAT, CDR2 FQDESV, per germline (reference sequence). The CDR3 sequence is CASSLGLAGGVQETQYF. The CDR3 DNA reads as TGTGCCAGCAGCTTGGGGCTAGCGGGCGGCGTACAAGAGACCCAGTACTTC.

The chain links TRBV10-3 to TRBJ2-3; perhaps TRBD2 as D (5 bases). Per the germline V gene, CDR1 is ENHRY and CDR2 is SYGVKD. V was clipped by 10 bases and J by 5 bases, with 19 bases between them. This CDR3 has 14 residues. The CDR3 reads CASSETTGEDTQYF. For the CDR3, the DNA is TGTGCCAGTTCGGAGACTACCGGGGAAGATACGCAGTATTTT.

The J gene is TRBJ2-7, the V gene TRBV10-3, with D tentatively TRBD1 (6 bases). In germline, CDR1 is ENHRY, CDR2 SYGVKD. The CDR3 loop spans 11 amino acids. V dropped 10 bases and J dropped 5 bases, with 12 bases sitting between them. The CDR3 here is CATQGVDEQYV. The CDR3 DNA sequence: TGTGCCACACAGGGAGTCGACGAGCAGTACGTC.